One sample yielded the 5 T cell receptor beta chains listed below, sequenced in a study of CD8 T cells in ankylosing spondylitis. Overall study results and limits: Apparently characteristic of ankylosing spondylitis blood was a TCR beta motif (eight highly homologous variants).

TCRdb passed the 5' RACE reads through MiXCR, listing each CDR3 protein once. The repertoire holds hundreds of thousands of distinct CDR3 sequences, with 10% to 15% as singletons. Antigens for these TCRs are unknown. Sample: blood, either unsorted or a sorted T cell fraction (not recorded which). Receptors were obtained from a male donor with ankylosing spondylitis.

Ten or more counts support this clonotype. This rearrangement joins TRBV6-1 to TRBJ1-3, with D unresolved. Germline V gives CDR1 MNHNS, CDR2 SASEGT. Trimming took off 5 bases at V and 3 bases at J, with 11 bases between the two ends. The CDR3 loop spans 14 amino acids. CDR3 coding DNA: TGTGCCAGCAGTCCGCGGACGGGTGGAAACACCATATATTTT. It codes for CASSPRTGGNTIYF.

This clonotype was observed at least ten times. The CDR3 loop is CASTAGTANTGELFF. Here the CDR3 DNA reads TGTGCCAGCACCGCCGGGACGGCGAACACCGGGGAGCTGTTTTTT. V gene TRBV12-3 or TRBV12-4 combines with J gene TRBJ2-2; possibly TRBD1 or TRBD2 for D (5 bases each). The CDR3 consists of 15 residues. V dropped 7 bases and J dropped 0 bases, with 12 bases sitting between them.

This clonotype was detected a few times. The chain joins TRBV20-1 to TRBJ2-1, with D possibly being TRBD2 (7 bases). Trimming cost V 0 bases and J 4 bases, with 13 bases left between them. The V gene's germline CDR1 is DFQATT and CDR2 SNEGSKA (reference sequence). The CDR3 has 15 amino acids. CDR3 region: CSARDRGRGYNEQFF. As DNA, the CDR3 is TGCAGTGCTAGAGACCGGGGGAGGGGGTACAATGAGCAGTTCTTC.

This CDR3 is CAISLTGGIATNEKLFF. CDR3 nucleotides: TGTGCCATCAGCTTGACAGGGGGGATTGCAACTAATGAAAAACTGTTTTTT. The chain links TRBV10-3 to TRBJ1-4, with 9 nucleotides matching TRBD1. The germline V gene has CDR1 ENHRY and CDR2 SYGVKD. The CDR3 runs 17 residues. Losses at the gene ends were 6 bases for V and 0 bases for J; bases not matched to a gene: 8.

The V call is TRBV20-1, the J call TRBJ2-1, with D possibly called TRBD1 or TRBD2 (6 bases each). CDR3 length: 13 residues. Trimming pared 3 bases from V and 5 bases from J, leaving 11 bases between. CDR1 is DFQATT, CDR2 SNEGSKA, per germline (reference sequence). The CDR3 DNA reads as TGCAGTGCTAGCGAAGGGGGGAACAATGAGCAGTTCTTC. Amino acids: CSASEGGNNEQFF.